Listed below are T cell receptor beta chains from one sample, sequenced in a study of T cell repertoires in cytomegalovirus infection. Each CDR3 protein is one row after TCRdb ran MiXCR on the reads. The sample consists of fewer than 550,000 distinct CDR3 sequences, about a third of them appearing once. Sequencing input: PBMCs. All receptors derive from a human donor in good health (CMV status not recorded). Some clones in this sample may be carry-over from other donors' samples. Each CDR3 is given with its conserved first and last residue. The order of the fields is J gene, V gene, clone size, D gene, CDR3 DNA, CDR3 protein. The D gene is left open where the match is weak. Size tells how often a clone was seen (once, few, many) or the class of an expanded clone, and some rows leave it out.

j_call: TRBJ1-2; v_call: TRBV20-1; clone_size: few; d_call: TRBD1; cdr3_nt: TGCAGTGTTTCGGGTTTTCGGGACAGGGCCTATGGCTACACCTTC; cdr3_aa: CSVSGFRDRAYGYTF
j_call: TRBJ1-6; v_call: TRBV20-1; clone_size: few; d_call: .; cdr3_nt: TGCAGTGCTAGAGATTTGGTGGGGAGCTCCTATAATTCACCCCTCCACTTT; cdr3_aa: CSARDLVGSSYNSPLHF
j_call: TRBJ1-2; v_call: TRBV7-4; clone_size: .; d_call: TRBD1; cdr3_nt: TGTGCCAGCAGCAAGAGGGGGGGGGCAGGGGGTAAGAACTATGGCTACACCTTC; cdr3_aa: CASSKRGGAGGKNYGYTF
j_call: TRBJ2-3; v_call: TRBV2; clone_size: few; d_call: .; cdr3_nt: TGTGCCAGCAGTCTACTCACGACTTTTGATACGCAGTATTTT; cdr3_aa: CASSLLTTFDTQYF
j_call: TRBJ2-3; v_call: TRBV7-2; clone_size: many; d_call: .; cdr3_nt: TGTGCCAGCAGCCCCCGCGGGGGCCCGACAGATACGCAGTATTTT; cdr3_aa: CASSPRGGPTDTQYF
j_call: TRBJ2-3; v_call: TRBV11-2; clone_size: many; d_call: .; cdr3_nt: TGTGCCAGCAGCTTAAATTGGCGCGGGGATACGCAGTATTTT; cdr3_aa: CASSLNWRGDTQYF
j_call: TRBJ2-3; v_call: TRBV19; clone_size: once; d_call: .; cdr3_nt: TGTGCCAGTATTATAGGAGGGGGAACCGCACCGTATTTT; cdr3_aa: CASIIGGGTAPYF
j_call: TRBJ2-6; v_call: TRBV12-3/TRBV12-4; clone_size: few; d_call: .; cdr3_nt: TGTGCCAGCAAACGACAGTCCTCTGGGGCCAACGTCCTGACTTTC; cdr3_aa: CASKRQSSGANVLTF
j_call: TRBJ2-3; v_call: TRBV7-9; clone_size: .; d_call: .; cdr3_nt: TGTGCCAGCAGCTTAGCGGGACCGAGAGATACGCAGTATTTT; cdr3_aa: CASSLAGPRDTQYF
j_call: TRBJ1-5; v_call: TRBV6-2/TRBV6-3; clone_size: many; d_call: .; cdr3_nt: TGTGCCAGCAGCCCCCTGGACCGAAAAAATAGCAATCAGCCCCAGCATTTT; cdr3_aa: CASSPLDRKNSNQPQHF
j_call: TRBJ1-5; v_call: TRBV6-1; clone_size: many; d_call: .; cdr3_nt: TGTGCCAGCAGTGAGACATTTAGCAATCAGCCCCAGCATTTT; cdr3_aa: CASSETFSNQPQHF
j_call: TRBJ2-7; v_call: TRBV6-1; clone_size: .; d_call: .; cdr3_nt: TGTGCCAGCAGAAACGGACCGGATATTTACTACGAGCAGTACTTC; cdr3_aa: CASRNGPDIYYEQYF
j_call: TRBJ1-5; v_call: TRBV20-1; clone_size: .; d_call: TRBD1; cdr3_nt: TGCAGTGCTGGGACAGCATATAGCAATCAGCCCCAGCATTTT; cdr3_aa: CSAGTAYSNQPQHF
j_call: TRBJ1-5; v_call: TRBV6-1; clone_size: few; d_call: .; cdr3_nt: TGTGCCAGCAGTGACAGGGCTCAGCCCCAGCATTTT; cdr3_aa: CASSDRAQPQHF
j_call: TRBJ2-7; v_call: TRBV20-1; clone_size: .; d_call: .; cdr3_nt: TGCAGTGCTAGAGATGGGGCCTACGAGCAGTACTTC; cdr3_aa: CSARDGAYEQYF